This T cell receptor beta chain is drawn from a study of T cell repertoires in cytomegalovirus infection. On the study more broadly: Evidence of both CMV infection and a matching HLA type came from public TCR beta signatures. The study's findings and limits: Individuals carrying CMV plus the relevant HLA were identified by cumulative frequency of public TCR beta families. In two of eight donors, the top clonotype was HLA-C-restricted CMV-specific.

A remark on this clonotype: Its target is unknown.

Each CDR3 protein is one row after TCRdb ran MiXCR on the reads. The sample includes about 130,000 distinct CDR3 sequences, 8.8% of them seen just once. The receptor's source is a human donor in good health (CMV status not recorded). Some clones in this sample may be carry-over from other donors' samples. Sequenced: PBMCs.

The CDR3 sequence: CASTGRRYEQYF. The CDR3 DNA is TGTGCCAGCACCGGGAGGCGCTACGAGCAGTACTTC. The rearrangement uses TRBV2 and TRBJ2-7; the match to TRBD2 covers 7 bases. V lost 7 bases, J lost 3 bases, and 3 bases stayed unmatched. CDR1 SNHLY and CDR2 FYNNEI come from the germline V gene. The CDR3 has 12 residues.